A single T cell receptor (beta chain) is shown here with its context. This clonotype has a count of ten or more. Its cognate antigen has yet to be identified. No much larger clone is present one base from it, and per-base qualities are unavailable. The time point label on this specimen signifies: approximately 45 days after influenza vaccine administration. The receptor library was made with RT-PCR. For sequencing, an Illumina HiSeq 2500 was employed. The public reads were reprocessed in TCRdb via fastp at Q25 and MiXCR, keeping in-frame beta chains. Rows merge per CDR3 protein into single entries with the most common DNA and genes. The sample table lists approximately 480,000 distinct CDR3 sequences, about a tenth of them with a count of one. The top ten hold approximately 12% of the sample. The source of the sample is a study of response to subunit inactivated influenza vaccine (dated by TCRdb to the late 2010s). Notes on the research overall: Deep quantitative T cell receptor repertoire profiling was used in the study to track responses to a trivalent subunit inactivated influenza vaccine.

The paper as a whole reports these results and caveats: The authors suggested that each seasonal influenza vaccination may recruit only a limited number of new T cells.

In the germline V gene (reference sequence), CDR1 corresponds to SEHNR and CDR2 to FQNEAQ. Trimming accounts for 5 bases at V and 4 bases at J, while the number of junction bases matched to no gene is 9. The CDR3 holds 16 amino acids from the cysteine to the phenylalanine. The only DNA kept is the CDR3, 48 bases in frame from the first base. This TCR was sampled from a man aged 45-65 years who received an inactivated influenza vaccine. Donor details come from another sample of the same person, matched by shared clones. The sequencing used PBMCs from blood, collected 40 to 50 days after vaccination. The chain is made from TRBV7-9 and TRBJ2-1; TRBD2 matches 9 bases in the middle. The DNA sequence is as follows: TGTGCCAGCAGCACCTATGGCGGGGGGGATTACAATGAGCAGTTCTTC. Translation gives CASSTYGGGDYNEQFF.